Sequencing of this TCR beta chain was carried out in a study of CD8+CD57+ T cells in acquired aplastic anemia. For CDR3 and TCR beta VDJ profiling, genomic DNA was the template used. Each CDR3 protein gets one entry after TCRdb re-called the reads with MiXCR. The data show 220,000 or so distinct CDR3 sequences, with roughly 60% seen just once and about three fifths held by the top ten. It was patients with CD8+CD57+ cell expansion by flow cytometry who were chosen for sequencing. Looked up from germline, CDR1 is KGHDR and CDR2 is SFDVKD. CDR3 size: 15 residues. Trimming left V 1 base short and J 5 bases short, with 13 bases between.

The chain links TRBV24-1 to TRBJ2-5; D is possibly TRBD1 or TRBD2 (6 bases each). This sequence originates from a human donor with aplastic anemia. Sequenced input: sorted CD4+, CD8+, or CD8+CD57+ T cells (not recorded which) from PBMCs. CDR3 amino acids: CATSDLRRGRETQYF. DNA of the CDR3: TGTGCCACCAGTGATTTACGAAGGGGGAGGGAGACCCAGTACTTC.